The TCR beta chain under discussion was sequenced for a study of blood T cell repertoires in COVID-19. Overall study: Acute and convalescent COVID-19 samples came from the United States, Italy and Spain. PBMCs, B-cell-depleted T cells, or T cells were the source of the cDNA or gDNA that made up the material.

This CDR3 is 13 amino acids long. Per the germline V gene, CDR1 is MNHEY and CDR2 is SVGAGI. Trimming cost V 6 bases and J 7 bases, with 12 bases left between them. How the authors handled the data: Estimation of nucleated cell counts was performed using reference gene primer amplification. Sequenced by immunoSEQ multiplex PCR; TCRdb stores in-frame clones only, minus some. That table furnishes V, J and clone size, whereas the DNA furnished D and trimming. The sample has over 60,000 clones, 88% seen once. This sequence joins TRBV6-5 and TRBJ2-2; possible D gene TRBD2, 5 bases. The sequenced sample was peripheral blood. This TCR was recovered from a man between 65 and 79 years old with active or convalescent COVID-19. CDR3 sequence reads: CASSPLARGELFF. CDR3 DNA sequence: TGTGCCAGCAGCCCCCTAGCTCGCGGGGAGCTGTTTTTT.